This TCR beta chain is drawn from a study of beta chain features in type 1 diabetes. Whole-study results and caveats: When VDJ junctions were examined, type 1 diabetes patients showed fewer insertions and more deletions.

CDR3 length: 17 residues. V lost 5 bases and J lost 0; bases outside the gene matches: 7. Germline V gene sequence: CDR1 SGHVS, CDR2 FNYEAQ. Expressed TCRB transcripts got sequenced, as all isolated RNA was reverse transcribed. Average reads for naive, central memory and regulatory T cell samples were 3.5 million to 4.5 million. Sequencing was performed with immunoSEQ multiplex PCR; in TCRdb, only in-frame clones are kept and a portion is missing. The data show about 620,000 clones, roughly a sixth seen once. This clone was detected only a few times. Its specificity is not known. The sequenced material came from naive CD4+ T cells from blood. V usage is TRBV7-6 and J usage is TRBJ2-3; 11 positions agree with TRBD1. This receptor was obtained from a young man in good health. The CDR3 bases are TGTGCCAGCAGCCGGACAGGGGGCGCCATTAGCACAGATACGCAGTATTTT. Translated, it gives CASSRTGGAISTDTQYF.